This is a list of T cell receptor beta chains from one sample in a study of tumor and adjacent non-tumor tissue in lung cancer. A single record per CDR3 protein comes from TCRdb applying MiXCR to the multiplex PCR reads. This table has 71,000 or so distinct CDR3 sequences, 80% appearing once. Sequencing used lung tumor tissue. The receptors were gathered from a woman aged 45-65 years with non-small cell lung cancer. The CDR3 runs from the conserved cysteine through the conserved F or W. Fields, in order: clone size, V gene, J gene, D gene, CDR3 protein, CDR3 DNA. D genes are given only for firm matches. Expanded clones are given a class, and other clones once, few, many or no size at all.

clone_size: many; v_call: TRBV12-3/TRBV12-4; j_call: TRBJ2-7; d_call: NA; cdr3_aa: CASSFSDLIPEQYF; cdr3_nt: TGTGCCAGCAGTTTTTCGGACTTAATCCCCGAGCAGTACTTC
clone_size: NA; v_call: TRBV12-3/TRBV12-4; j_call: TRBJ2-1; d_call: NA; cdr3_aa: CGSSPNRGGGKEQFF; cdr3_nt: TGTGGCAGCAGTCCAAACCGGGGAGGGGGGAAAGAGCAGTTCTTC
clone_size: many; v_call: TRBV7-9; j_call: TRBJ2-2; d_call: NA; cdr3_aa: CASSILRELFF; cdr3_nt: TGTGCCAGCAGCATACTCCGGGAGCTGTTTTTT
clone_size: NA; v_call: TRBV6-1; j_call: TRBJ1-3; d_call: NA; cdr3_aa: CASSVLGIGNTIYF; cdr3_nt: TGTGCCAGTAGTGTTTTAGGGATCGGAAACACCATATATTTT
clone_size: NA; v_call: TRBV4-1; j_call: TRBJ1-1; d_call: NA; cdr3_aa: CTSSQGIMDAEAFF; cdr3_nt: TGCACCAGCAGCCAAGGGATTATGGACGCTGAAGCTTTCTTT
clone_size: once; v_call: TRBV4-3; j_call: TRBJ2-3; d_call: NA; cdr3_aa: CASSQSGRADTQNF; cdr3_nt: TGCGCCAGCAGCCAAAGTGGCAGGGCAGATACGCAGAATTTT
clone_size: NA; v_call: TRBV21-1; j_call: TRBJ2-1; d_call: NA; cdr3_aa: CASSKAAPRPAYNEQLF; cdr3_nt: TGTGCCAGTAGCAAAGCGGCCCCTCGGCCAGCCTACAATGAGCAGTTATTC
clone_size: NA; v_call: TRBV6-2/TRBV6-3; j_call: TRBJ2-7; d_call: TRBD1; cdr3_aa: CTSSSYGQGGNEQYF; cdr3_nt: TGTACCAGCAGTTCCTACGGACAGGGTGGGAACGAACAGTACTTC
clone_size: NA; v_call: TRBV28; j_call: TRBJ2-7; d_call: NA; cdr3_aa: CASSIQYEQYF; cdr3_nt: TGTGCCAGCAGCATACAATACGAGCAGTACTTC
clone_size: NA; v_call: TRBV11-2; j_call: TRBJ1-6; d_call: NA; cdr3_aa: CAGSLRRDYSPLHF; cdr3_nt: TGCGCCGGCAGCTTACGACGGGATTATTCACCCCTTCACTTT
clone_size: NA; v_call: TRBV6-6; j_call: TRBJ2-6; d_call: TRBD1; cdr3_aa: CAGNPTGLRANVLTF; cdr3_nt: TGTGCCGGCAATCCGACAGGGTTGAGGGCCAACGTCCTGACTTTC
clone_size: once; v_call: TRBV12-3/TRBV12-4; j_call: TRBJ2-3; d_call: NA; cdr3_aa: CASSLETLNTYTQYF; cdr3_nt: TGTGCCAGCAGTTTAGAGACACTAAACACATATACACAGTATTTT
clone_size: NA; v_call: TRBV20-1; j_call: TRBJ2-7; d_call: TRBD2; cdr3_aa: CSATVVAGHKTDSYEQYF; cdr3_nt: TGCAGTGCTACGGTGGTAGCGGGCCATAAAACTGACTCCTACGAGCAGTACTTC
clone_size: NA; v_call: TRBV20-1; j_call: TRBJ2-1; d_call: NA; cdr3_aa: CSARALVGLDEQFF; cdr3_nt: TGCAGTGCTAGAGCGCTAGTGGGGCTGGATGAGCAGTTCTTC
clone_size: NA; v_call: TRBV10-3; j_call: TRBJ2-3; d_call: NA; cdr3_aa: CATSTGETRMDTQYF; cdr3_nt: TGTGCCACCAGTACAGGAGAAACTAGGATGGATACGCAGTATTTT
clone_size: NA; v_call: TRBV6-5; j_call: TRBJ2-6; d_call: TRBD1; cdr3_aa: CASNARTGTVGSGANVLTF; cdr3_nt: TGTGCCAGCAATGCACGAACCGGGACAGTGGGTTCTGGGGCCAACGTCCTGACTTTC
clone_size: NA; v_call: TRBV20-1; j_call: TRBJ2-1; d_call: TRBD1; cdr3_aa: CSARDNPGDRVIGQFF; cdr3_nt: TGCAGTGCTAGAGATAATCCTGGCGACAGGGTAATTGGGCAGTTCTTC
clone_size: NA; v_call: TRBV4-3; j_call: TRBJ2-3; d_call: TRBD1; cdr3_aa: CASSRTGGEADTKYF; cdr3_nt: TGCGCCAGCAGTCGAACAGGGGGCGAAGCAGATACGAAGTATTTT
clone_size: NA; v_call: TRBV30; j_call: TRBJ2-7; d_call: TRBD1; cdr3_aa: CAWTAGTAAYKQYF; cdr3_nt: TGTGCCTGGACTGCCGGGACAGCAGCCTACAAGCAGTACTTC
clone_size: NA; v_call: TRBV12-3/TRBV12-4; j_call: TRBJ2-2; d_call: TRBD1; cdr3_aa: CDSSMTGVAGELFF; cdr3_nt: TGTGACAGCAGCATGACAGGGGTTGCCGGGGAGCTGTTTTTT
clone_size: NA; v_call: TRBV6-5; j_call: TRBJ2-1; d_call: TRBD2; cdr3_aa: CGSRIRTSGSGERFF; cdr3_nt: TGTGGCAGCAGAATTCGGACTAGCGGGTCGGGTGAGCGGTTCTTC
clone_size: once; v_call: TRBV5-1; j_call: TRBJ2-1; d_call: NA; cdr3_aa: CASRDTTYNEQFF; cdr3_nt: TGCGCCAGCAGGGACACAACCTACAATGAGCAGTTCTTC
clone_size: NA; v_call: TRBV20-1; j_call: TRBJ1-5; d_call: NA; cdr3_aa: CNAQDEGRGGNQPQHF; cdr3_nt: TGCAATGCTCAAGACGAGGGTCGTGGTGGCAATCAGCCCCAGCATTTT
clone_size: NA; v_call: TRBV20-1; j_call: TRBJ2-1; d_call: TRBD2; cdr3_aa: CIARDWGGAGGKRYNEQFF; cdr3_nt: TGCATCGCTAGAGATTGGGGCGGAGCGGGAGGGAAGAGGTACAATGAACAGTTCTTC
clone_size: NA; v_call: TRBV11-2; j_call: TRBJ2-5; d_call: NA; cdr3_aa: CVSSDTGVETQYF; cdr3_nt: TGTGTCAGCAGCGACACAGGTGTTGAGACCCAGTACTTC
clone_size: NA; v_call: TRBV12-3/TRBV12-4; j_call: TRBJ2-7; d_call: NA; cdr3_aa: CDSTLGSYAYEQYF; cdr3_nt: TGTGACAGCACTTTGGGAAGTTACGCCTACGAGCAGTATTTC
clone_size: NA; v_call: TRBV28; j_call: TRBJ1-5; d_call: NA; cdr3_aa: CASSLVGAGSNQTQHF; cdr3_nt: TGTGCCAGTAGTTTGGTAGGGGCAGGTAGCAATCAGACCCAGCATTTT
clone_size: NA; v_call: TRBV6-2/TRBV6-3; j_call: TRBJ2-5; d_call: TRBD2; cdr3_aa: CASSRSPLLAGAQETQYF; cdr3_nt: TGTGCCAGTAGCCGGAGCCCTCTTCTAGCGGGAGCCCAAGAGACACAGTACTTC
clone_size: once; v_call: TRBV5-1; j_call: TRBJ2-5; d_call: NA; cdr3_aa: CAISSPQRDQETQYF; cdr3_nt: TGCGCCATCAGCTCCCCCCAGCGGGACCAAGAGACCCAGTACTTC
clone_size: NA; v_call: TRBV20-1; j_call: TRBJ2-7; d_call: NA; cdr3_aa: CSALISVRSYEQYF; cdr3_nt: TGCAGTGCTCTCATTAGCGTGCGATCCTACGAGCAATACTTC
clone_size: NA; v_call: TRBV20-1; j_call: TRBJ2-4; d_call: NA; cdr3_aa: CTVTDRAKNIQYF; cdr3_nt: TGCACTGTCACAGATCGAGCTAAAAACATTCAGTACTTC